These T cell receptor beta chains were read from a single sample in a study of regulatory T cells in long-lasting Graves disease. A single record per CDR3 protein comes from TCRdb applying MiXCR to the multiplex PCR reads. The data hold about 370,000 distinct CDR3 sequences, with around 15% observed a single time. Sequencing was performed on peripheral blood mononuclear cells (PBMCs), taken at new diagnosis, from a patient treated with antithyroid drugs. These receptors came from a female donor with Graves disease. The CDR3 runs from the conserved cysteine through the conserved F or W. The D gene is left open where the match is weak. Not all rows give a size; the values are once, few, many and, for expanded clones, a class.

D	size	V	J	CDR3	DNA
TRBD1	many	TRBV7-9	TRBJ1-2	CASSSHRTGEHYGYTF	TGTGCCAGCAGCTCGCATCGGACAGGGGAGCACTATGGCTACACCTTC
TRBD1	many	TRBV12-3/TRBV12-4	TRBJ1-1	CASSIRQGNTEAFF	TGTGCCAGCAGCATCCGACAGGGGAACACTGAAGCTTTCTTT
.	.	TRBV2	TRBJ2-7	CASSRPGRPNEQYF	TGTGCCAGCAGTCGTCCGGGACGCCCTAACGAGCAGTACTTC
.	.	TRBV7-9	TRBJ1-5	CASSFSTGYSNQPQHF	TGTGCCAGCAGCTTCTCGACGGGTTATAGCAATCAGCCCCAGCATTTT
TRBD2	many	TRBV7-8	TRBJ2-3	CASSLGSGTSGEASTDTQYF	TGTGCCAGCAGCTTAGGTAGCGGGACTAGCGGGGAAGCTAGCACAGATACGCAGTATTTT
.	many	TRBV20-1	TRBJ2-3	CSAELAPDTQYF	TGCAGTGCCGAACTAGCTCCAGATACGCAGTATTTT
.	few	TRBV12-5	TRBJ1-2	CASGLPVAANYGYTF	TGTGCTAGTGGTTTGCCGGTGGCGGCTAACTATGGCTACACCTTC
TRBD2	many	TRBV20-1	TRBJ2-1	CSARDRLAGGVMDEQFF	TGCAGTGCTAGAGATCGACTAGCGGGGGGGGTTATGGATGAGCAGTTCTTC
TRBD2	few	TRBV9	TRBJ2-3	CASSVAGAGATDTQYF	TGTGCCAGCAGCGTAGCGGGCGCGGGAGCCACAGATACGCAGTATTTT
.	many	TRBV28	TRBJ1-1	CASSFDSGAFF	TGTGCCAGCAGTTTTGACAGTGGAGCTTTCTTT
.	many	TRBV11-2	TRBJ2-1	CASSLVQRRFRDEQFF	TGTGCCAGCAGCTTAGTACAGCGCCGGTTTCGGGATGAGCAGTTCTTC
.	many	TRBV11-2	TRBJ1-2	CASSLSSADGYTF	TGTGCCAGCAGCTTATCCTCCGCTGATGGCTACACCTTC
.	.	TRBV3-1	TRBJ1-3	CASSQGPVFSGNTIYF	TGTGCCAGCAGCCAAGGGCCAGTGTTCTCTGGAAACACCATATATTTT
.	many	TRBV4-1	TRBJ2-7	CASSQRGGTASYEQYF	TGCGCCAGCAGCCAAAGGGGGGGGACAGCCTCCTACGAGCAGTACTTC
TRBD1	many	TRBV7-8	TRBJ1-5	CASSSLQGANQPQHF	TGTGCCAGCAGCTCGCTACAGGGGGCGAATCAGCCCCAGCATTTT
TRBD2	many	TRBV6-2/TRBV6-3	TRBJ2-7	CASSYQTSGLWYEQYF	TGTGCCAGCAGTTACCAGACTAGCGGGCTTTGGTACGAGCAGTACTTC
TRBD1	many	TRBV30	TRBJ1-5	CAWSRQGRQPQHF	TGTGCCTGGAGTAGACAGGGCCGTCAGCCCCAGCATTTT
TRBD1	many	TRBV7-2	TRBJ1-2	CASSGDRGGYTF	TGTGCCAGCAGCGGGGACAGGGGTGGCTACACCTTC
.	many	TRBV27	TRBJ1-5	CASKLGGRNQPQHF	TGTGCCAGCAAGTTAGGGGGGCGTAATCAGCCCCAGCATTTT
.	many	TRBV5-6	TRBJ1-2	CASSYSAGSRFYGYTF	TGTGCCAGCAGCTATTCTGCAGGGTCCCGCTTCTATGGCTACACCTTC
.	few	TRBV4-3	TRBJ2-7	CASSQGETRGAEQYF	TGCGCCAGCAGCCAAGGGGAAACTAGAGGGGCCGAGCAGTACTTC
.	.	TRBV29-1	TRBJ2-2	CSVDVGGGPGELFF	TGCAGCGTTGACGTGGGAGGGGGGCCCGGGGAGCTGTTTTTT
.	many	TRBV3-1	TRBJ1-6	CASSQSSIPPLHF	TGTGCCAGCAGCCAAAGTTCGATCCCACCCCTCCACTTT
TRBD1	few	TRBV12-3/TRBV12-4	TRBJ1-2	CAGSFADRGYGYTF	TGTGCCGGCAGTTTTGCGGACAGGGGCTATGGCTACACCTTC
.	.	TRBV6-2/TRBV6-3	TRBJ2-3	CAGRGGKAGADTQYF	TGTGCCGGCAGAGGAGGGAAGGCGGGGGCTGATACGCAGTATTTT
.	many	TRBV27	TRBJ2-7	CASSYQFGLEQYF	TGTGCCAGCAGTTACCAATTTGGACTGGAGCAGTACTTC
TRBD1	many	TRBV12-3/TRBV12-4	TRBJ1-1	CASSIVDRGGPEAFF	TGTGCCAGCAGCATCGTCGACAGGGGCGGTCCTGAAGCTTTCTTT
TRBD2	once	TRBV9	TRBJ2-7	CASSVEGTSVYEQYF	TGTGCCAGCAGCGTAGAGGGGACTAGCGTCTACGAGCAGTACTTC
.	.	TRBV30	TRBJ1-1	CAWCKTLNTEAFF	TGTGCCTGGTGTAAGACGTTGAACACTGAAGCTTTCTTT
.	many	TRBV12-3/TRBV12-4	TRBJ2-2	CASSRELTGELFF	TGTGCCAGCAGTCGGGAATTAACCGGGGAGCTGTTTTTT
.	many	TRBV24-1	TRBJ2-3	CATSAAGDTQYF	TGTGCCACCTCAGCGGCGGGGGATACGCAGTATTTT
TRBD1	many	TRBV7-2	TRBJ1-2	CASSTRQGEGYTF	TGTGCCAGCAGCACCCGACAGGGTGAGGGCTACACCTTC
TRBD1	.	TRBV12-3/TRBV12-4	TRBJ2-1	CASTSVGTAYNEQFF	TGTGCCAGCACCTCGGTTGGGACAGCCTACAATGAGCAGTTCTTC
TRBD1	many	TRBV19	TRBJ1-1	CASSDGTATEAFF	TGTGCCAGTAGTGACGGGACAGCTACTGAAGCTTTCTTT
.	many	TRBV6-1	TRBJ1-4	CASTPGPSNGQKLFF	TGTGCCAGCACCCCAGGGCCCTCCAATGGTCAGAAACTGTTTTTT
.	many	TRBV2	TRBJ2-7	CASTGVGVDEQYF	TGTGCCAGCACGGGGGTAGGTGTGGACGAGCAGTACTTC
TRBD1	.	TRBV30	TRBJ1-1	CASYRGWGTEAFF	TGTGCCTCATACAGGGGTTGGGGGACTGAAGCTTTCTTT
TRBD2	many	TRBV7-9	TRBJ2-3	CASSPPEASGEASTDTQYF	TGTGCCAGCAGCCCGCCCGAGGCTAGCGGGGAGGCTAGCACAGATACGCAGTATTTT
.	few	TRBV5-1	TRBJ2-5	CASSAPAGYRETQYF	TGCGCCAGCAGCGCTCCAGCCGGGTATCGGGAGACCCAGTACTTC
.	many	TRBV20-1	TRBJ2-3	CSAPTDSGTQYF	TGCAGTGCTCCGACTGATAGTGGTACGCAGTATTTT
.	many	TRBV10-3	TRBJ1-2	CAISEPGVWRETYGYTF	TGTGCCATCAGTGAGCCAGGAGTGTGGAGGGAGACCTATGGCTACACCTTC
TRBD2	.	TRBV6-1	TRBJ2-1	CASSGSGTSSYNEQFF	TGTGCCAGCAGCGGATCCGGGACTAGCTCCTACAATGAGCAGTTCTTC
TRBD1	many	TRBV2	TRBJ1-5	CASSERRQGANNQPQHF	TGTGCCAGCAGTGAGAGGAGGCAGGGGGCTAATAATCAGCCCCAGCATTTT
.	few	TRBV10-3	TRBJ1-6	CAISRTHVGWDSPLHF	TGTGCCATCAGCCGAACCCATGTGGGGTGGGATTCACCCCTCCACTTT
TRBD2	.	TRBV7-2	TRBJ2-3	CASSNPGLAGTTPDTQYF	TGTGCCAGCAGCAACCCGGGACTAGCGGGAACCACCCCAGATACGCAGTATTTT
.	many	TRBV20-1	TRBJ2-1	CSAITRETYNEQFF	TGCAGTGCTATAACCCGGGAAACCTACAATGAGCAGTTCTTC